The T cell receptor (beta chain) described here comes from a study of naive CD8 T cells in extremely preterm neonates. Overall study findings and caveats: Preterm infants showed shorter CDR3s, fewer N additions and less trimming than older groups.

Extremely preterm deliveries at roughly 22-27 weeks of gestation provided the preterm samples. Sorting kept Annexin V-negative CD3+CD8+CD45RA+CCR7+ naive T cells. Germline V gives CDR1 MNHEY, CDR2 SMNVEV (reference sequence). J was trimmed by 7 bases and V by 6 bases; bases with no gene match: 2. CDR3 length: 13 amino acids. TCRdb keeps only in-frame clones here, not all; method: immunoSEQ multiplex PCR. The sample has tens of thousands of clones; about 91% are singletons. Notes on this clone: What it binds is not known.

The source is a boy who was born preterm. This chain joins TRBV27 and TRBJ1-4, with 10 bases matching TRBD1. The sequenced sample consisted of naive CD8+ T cells from cord blood. The CDR3 region is CASRGQGFEKLFF. The CDR3 nucleotides are TGTGCCAGCAGGGGACAGGGGTTTGAAAAACTGTTTTTT.